Shown below are 22 T cell receptor beta chains from a single sample sequenced in a study of blood T cell repertoires in COVID-19. Method: immunoSEQ multiplex PCR; TCRdb's copy keeps in-frame clones and lacks some. Of 30,000 to 40,000 clones in the sample, about four fifths were seen once. The sample taken for sequencing was peripheral blood. Receptors originate from a man aged 45-60 years with acute or convalescent COVID-19.

The CDR3 sequence: CARMTGNTGELFF. For the CDR3, the DNA is TGTGCCAGAATGACAGGGAACACCGGGGAGCTGTTTTTT. The rearrangement uses TRBV2 and TRBJ2-2; weak D call: TRBD1 (6 bases). Trimming took 9 bases from V and 1 from J, leaving 9 bases between them. Germline V CDR1 and CDR2: SNHLY, FYNNEI. The CDR3 has 13 amino acids.

The chain joins TRBV19 to TRBJ2-7, with 7 bases aligning to TRBD2. The CDR3 consists of 12 residues. The germline V gene encodes CDR1 LNHDA and CDR2 SQIVND (reference sequence). V was pared by 10 bases and J by 3 bases, with 6 bases of the junction left unmatched. Here the CDR3 DNA reads TGTGCCACCAGATCTAGCGGCTACGAGCAGTACTTC. It specifies CATRSSGYEQYF.

This chain links TRBV6-5 with TRBJ2-7; D gene ambiguous. There are 14 residues in the CDR3. Germline loops: CDR1 MNHEY, CDR2 SVGAGI. Trimming left V 6 bases short and J 2 bases short, with 14 bases between. CDR3 sequence: CASSRMGDTYEQYF. CDR3 sequence (DNA): TGTGCCAGCAGCCGTATGGGTGACACCTACGAGCAGTACTTC.

This CDR3 is CASSYSGMNTGELFF. The DNA for the CDR3 is TGTGCCAGCAGTTACTCCGGGATGAACACCGGGGAGCTGTTTTTT. The chain carries TRBV6-2 or TRBV6-3 and TRBJ2-2; possible D gene TRBD2, 5 bases. Germline values: CDR1 MNHEY, CDR2 SVGEGT. V was clipped by 0 bases and J by 1 base, with 6 bases between them. This CDR3 is built from 15 residues.

The genes are TRBV27 and TRBJ1-2; possibly TRBD1 for D (5 bases). Germline V lookup: CDR1 MNHEY, CDR2 SMNVEV (reference sequence). The CDR3 is made up of 15 amino acids. V lost 4 bases, J lost 7 bases, and 19 bases lay in between. CDR3 amino acids: CASSSATDSIFGYTF. DNA for the CDR3: TGTGCCAGCAGTTCCGCCACTGACAGCATTTTTGGCTACACCTTC.

In this sample, this clone turned up a few times. V gene TRBV9 combines with J gene TRBJ2-1; D may be TRBD1 (6 bases). This CDR3 is 15 amino acids long. Trimming shortened V by 0 bases and J by 1 base, and 8 bases separated the two germline ends. The germline V gene has CDR1 SGDLS and CDR2 YYNGEE. CDR3 amino acids: CASSVARGSYNEQFF. CDR3 in DNA: TGTGCCAGCAGCGTAGCCAGGGGTTCCTACAATGAGCAGTTCTTC.

The V gene is TRBV5-6, the J gene TRBJ2-7; the D is unclear. V dropped 7 bases and J dropped 7 bases, with 21 bases sitting between them. Germline V gene data show CDR1 as SGHDT and CDR2 as YYEEEE. This CDR3 region has 14 residues. CDR3 sequence (DNA): TGTGCCAGCTCTAGTAACTACCCCTCCTTGGAGCAGTACTTC. It codes for CASSSNYPSLEQYF.

The chain has TRBV19 and TRBJ2-5; tentatively, D is TRBD1 (5 bases). The CDR3 is 15 residues long. The germline V gene has CDR1 LNHDA and CDR2 SQIVND (reference sequence). The V end lost 4 bases, the J end lost 2 bases, and 14 bases lay between the germline ends. The CDR3 is CASSSLQGNQETQYF. The CDR3 DNA reads as TGTGCCAGTAGTAGTCTTCAGGGTAATCAAGAGACCCAGTACTTC.

The J gene is TRBJ1-2, the V gene TRBV7-9, with TRBD1 identical over 7 bases. This CDR3 is built from 14 residues. J gave up 0 bases and V 4 bases, and 2 bases lay outside the gene matches. Germline CDR1 reads SEHNR; CDR2 reads FQNEAQ (reference sequence). This chain's CDR3 is CASSWDSPNYGYTF. CDR3 DNA sequence: TGTGCCAGCAGCTGGGACAGTCCTAACTATGGCTACACCTTC.

The gene calls are TRBV9 and TRBJ2-5, with D unresolved. V shed 0 bases and J shed 2 bases, with 11 bases lying between them. Germline V gene lookup returns CDR1 SGDLS and CDR2 YYNGEE. This CDR3 has 15 residues. The CDR3 sequence is CASSVGLSEQETQYF. The DNA of the CDR3 is TGTGCCAGCAGCGTAGGGCTGAGCGAGCAAGAGACCCAGTACTTC. Full variable domain (remainder filled in from reference TRBV9 and TRBJ2-5): DSGVTQTPKHLITATGQRVTLRCSPRSGDLSVYWYQQSLDQGLQFLIQYYNGEERAKGNILERFSAQQFPDLHSELNLSSLELGDSALYFCASSVGLSEQETQYFGPGTRLLVL.

The chain is built from TRBV28 and TRBJ2-5; TRBD1 is a possible D gene (6 bases). Germline assignment: CDR1 MDHEN and CDR2 SYDVKM. Trimming shortened V by 3 bases and J by 1 base, and 12 bases separated the two germline ends. This CDR3 comprises 15 residues. CDR3 sequence: CASSLAGQTQETQYF. The CDR3 DNA reads as TGTGCCAGCAGTTTGGCCGGACAGACCCAAGAGACCCAGTACTTC.

This clone occurred a few times. V is TRBV9 and J is TRBJ1-1; possible D gene TRBD1, 5 bases. The CDR3 covers 12 residues. From germline, CDR1 is SGDLS and CDR2 YYNGEE. V was shortened by 3 bases and J by 7 bases, with 10 bases between the two germline ends. CDR3 loop: CASSDLGGEAFF. CDR3 nucleotide sequence: TGTGCCAGCAGCGACCTCGGGGGTGAAGCTTTCTTT.

This clone was found a few times. This sequence joins TRBV5-4 and TRBJ2-5; 9 nucleotides match TRBD1. Per the germline V gene, CDR1 is SGHNT and CDR2 is YYREEE (reference sequence). The length of the CDR3 is 15 residues. Germline trimming cut 6 bases from V and 4 bases from J; bases unmatched to any gene: 10. The CDR3 here is CASKTRQGGGETQYF. CDR3 DNA: TGTGCCAGCAAGACCCGACAGGGGGGTGGAGAGACCCAGTACTTC.

The chain recombines TRBV10-1 with TRBJ2-3; TRBD2 aligns across 11 bases. Germline V gene data show CDR1 as WNHNN and CDR2 as SYGVQD (reference sequence). J gave up 2 bases and V 3 bases, and 7 bases lay outside the gene matches. CDR3 length: 17 residues. The CDR3, as DNA: TGCGCCAGCAGTGATTTGGGGACTAGCGGACCCACAGATACGCAGTATTTT. It translates to CASSDLGTSGPTDTQYF.

The V call is TRBV6-6, the J call TRBJ1-6, with unresolved D. Deletions cut 5 bases from V and 7 bases from J, with 15 bases between. This CDR3 has 15 amino acids. Germline CDR1 is MNHNY and CDR2 is SVGAGI (reference sequence). The DNA of the CDR3 is TGTGCCAGCAGTATTAACAGAGACCAGAATTCACCCCTCCACTTT. It codes for CASSINRDQNSPLHF.

This clone was counted only a few times. The chain combines TRBV28 with TRBJ1-1; D might be TRBD1 (5 bases). The CDR3 sequence is 13 residues long. Per the germline V gene, CDR1 is MDHEN and CDR2 is SYDVKM. The germline V and J ends were trimmed by 0 bases and 6 bases, with 8 bases remaining between them. The CDR3 sequence is CASSLWTVPEAFF. The CDR3 DNA is TGTGCCAGCAGTTTATGGACAGTCCCTGAAGCTTTCTTT. Full variable domain (remainder filled in from reference TRBV28 and TRBJ1-1): DVKVTQSSRYLVKRTGEKVFLECVQDMDHENMFWYRQDPGLGLRLIYFSYDVKMKEKGDIPEGYSVSREKKERFSLILESASTNQTSMYLCASSLWTVPEAFFGQGTRLTVV.

The J gene is TRBJ1-1, the V gene TRBV7-6; TRBD1 agrees at 9 bases. Germline V gives CDR1 SGHVS, CDR2 FNYEAQ. The CDR3 extends over 16 amino acids. V lost 5 bases and J lost 4; bases outside the gene matches: 11. CDR3 in DNA: TGTGCCAGCAGCCCTCGGACAGGGGATTTGGGCACTGAAGCTTTCTTT. Protein sequence: CASSPRTGDLGTEAFF.

This clone was recorded a few times. This chain links TRBV3-1 (or the pseudogene TRBV3-2) with TRBJ2-7, with TRBD2 as a possible D gene (5 bases). This CDR3 contains 16 residues. Between the trimmed V and J ends, which lost 1 base and 0 bases, there was a span of 13 bases. The germline V gene encodes CDR1 LGHDT and CDR2 YNNKEL (reference sequence). For the CDR3, the DNA is TGTGCCAGCAGCCAAGGGGAGTTTCGGGGCTCCTACGAGCAGTACTTC. Protein: CASSQGEFRGSYEQYF.

The chain joins TRBV18 to TRBJ2-6; tentatively, D is TRBD2 (5 bases). The V gene's germline CDR1 is KGHSH and CDR2 LQKENI. CDR3 length: 16 amino acids. Between the trimmed V and J ends, which lost 6 bases and 0 bases, there was a span of 12 bases. CDR3 residues: CASSRGGPSGANVLTF. CDR3 bases: TGTGCCAGCTCGCGAGGAGGCCCCTCTGGGGCCAACGTCCTGACTTTC.

J is TRBJ1-1 and V is TRBV6-5, with 8 bases aligning to TRBD1. The ends lost 5 bases at V and 4 bases at J; junction bases unmatched: 6. The germline V gene has CDR1 MNHEY and CDR2 SVGAGI. The CDR3 runs 14 residues. CDR3 region: CASSTQGAVTEAFF. In DNA, the CDR3 is TGTGCCAGCAGTACCCAGGGGGCAGTCACTGAAGCTTTCTTT.

The J gene is TRBJ1-5, the V gene TRBV18; the D is unclear. Trimming removed 3 bases at V and 5 bases at J, with 11 bases between. Germline V CDR1 and CDR2: KGHSH, LQKENI. This CDR3 contains 14 residues. The DNA of the CDR3 is TGTGCCAGCTCACCTTCAGGATCCTATCAGCCCCAGCATTTT. This encodes CASSPSGSYQPQHF.

This chain joins TRBV7-2 and TRBJ1-2; no reliable D call. Germline V CDR1 and CDR2: SGHTA, FQGNSA. V lost 2 bases and J lost 2, with 12 bases in between. The CDR3 sequence is 15 residues long. The CDR3 loop is CASSLPLGGNYGYTF. The CDR3 bases are TGTGCCAGCAGCTTACCCCTCGGAGGAAACTATGGCTACACCTTC.